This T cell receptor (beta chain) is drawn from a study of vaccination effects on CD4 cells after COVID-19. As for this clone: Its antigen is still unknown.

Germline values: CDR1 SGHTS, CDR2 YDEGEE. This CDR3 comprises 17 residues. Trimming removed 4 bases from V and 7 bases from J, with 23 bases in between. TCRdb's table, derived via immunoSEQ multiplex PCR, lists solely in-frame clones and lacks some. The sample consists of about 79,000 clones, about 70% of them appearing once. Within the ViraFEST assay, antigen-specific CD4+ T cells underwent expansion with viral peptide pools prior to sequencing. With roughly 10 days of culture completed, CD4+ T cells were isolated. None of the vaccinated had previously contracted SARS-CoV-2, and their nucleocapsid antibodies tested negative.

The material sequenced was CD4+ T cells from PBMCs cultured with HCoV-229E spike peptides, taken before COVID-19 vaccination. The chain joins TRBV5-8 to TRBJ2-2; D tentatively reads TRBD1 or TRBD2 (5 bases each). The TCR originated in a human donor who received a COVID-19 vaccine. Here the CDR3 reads CASSLGTGYFYIGELFF. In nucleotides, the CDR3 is TGTGCCAGCAGCCTCGGGACGGGGTATTTCTACATCGGGGAGCTGTTTTTT.